The 14 T cell receptor beta chains below were found in one sample sequenced in a study of blood T cell repertoires in COVID-19. Only in-frame clones appear in the TCRdb table, and some are missing; sequencing was by immunoSEQ multiplex PCR. Among about 110,000 clones listed, 83% were seen once. Sequencing was carried out using peripheral blood. The receptors were gathered from a woman aged 55-70 years with acute or convalescent COVID-19.

The V gene is TRBV7-2, the J gene TRBJ1-4; 8 nucleotides align to TRBD1. There are 14 residues in the CDR3. Germline CDR1 reads SGHTA; CDR2 reads FQGNSA. The junction had 3 bases not matched to a gene; V was cut back by 1 base and J by 8 bases. This chain's CDR3 is CASSLGRGREKLFF. The CDR3 coding sequence is TGTGCCAGCAGCTTAGGCAGGGGGCGCGAAAAACTGTTTTTT.

CDR3 residues: CASGRSGQPQHF. DNA for the CDR3: TGTGCCAGCGGCAGGAGCGGTCAGCCCCAGCATTTT. This rearrangement joins TRBV27 to TRBJ1-5; D is unresolved. Trimming took 8 bases from V and 6 from J, leaving 11 bases between them. The germline CDR1 and CDR2 sequences are MNHEY and SMNVEV (reference sequence). CDR3 length: 12 residues.

V and J are TRBV4-1 and TRBJ2-1; D is possibly TRBD2 (6 bases). V was pared by 1 base and J by 6 bases, with 16 bases between. The CDR3 sequence is 16 residues long. CDR1 is MGHRA, CDR2 YSYEKL, per germline. CDR3 protein: CASSQVFAGTRNEQFF. The CDR3 DNA follows: TGCGCCAGCAGCCAAGTTTTTGCGGGGACTCGCAATGAGCAGTTCTTC.

This clone occurred once. The CDR3 reads CASSSRFAGRGETQYF. CDR3 sequence (DNA): TGTGCCAGCAGCTCTAGGTTTGCGGGGAGAGGAGAGACCCAGTACTTC. V gene TRBV3-1 (or the pseudogene TRBV3-2) combines with J gene TRBJ2-5; possibly TRBD2 for D (6 bases). Trimming cost V 5 bases and J 4 bases, with 20 bases left between them. The CDR3 totals 16 residues. Looked up from germline, CDR1 is LGHDT and CDR2 is YNNKEL (reference sequence).

Concerning this clone: Other DNA sequences in this specimen translate into the identical CDR3. J is TRBJ2-2 and V is TRBV30, with TRBD1 as a possible D gene (5 bases). Germline V gives CDR1 GTSNPN, CDR2 SVGIG (reference sequence). The CDR3 consists of 13 residues. Trimming removed 4 bases from V and 2 bases from J, with 8 bases in between. CDR3 nucleotides: TGTGCCTGGACCACAGGAAACACCGGGGAGCTGTTTTTT. Protein sequence: CAWTTGNTGELFF.

The chain employs TRBV3-1 (or the pseudogene TRBV3-2) and TRBJ2-7; tentative D call: TRBD2 (6 bases). Germline V gene data show CDR1 as LGHDT and CDR2 as YNNKEL (reference sequence). The CDR3 is made up of 15 amino acids. V was pared by 3 bases and J by 7 bases, with 19 bases between. CDR3 in DNA: TGTGCCAGCAGCCAGTCATTGGGGGGAGTGTTGGAGCAGTACTTC. It specifies CASSQSLGGVLEQYF.

The chain carries TRBV6-5 and TRBJ2-7; 7 bases map to TRBD2. Germline V gene data show CDR1 as MNHEY and CDR2 as SVGAGI. The trim removed 6 bases at V and 0 bases at J, leaving 2 bases unmatched. This CDR3 spans 13 amino acids. CDR3: CASRRESSYEQYF. The CDR3 nucleotides are TGTGCCAGCAGGCGGGAGAGCTCCTACGAGCAGTACTTC.

CDR3 nucleotides: TGTGCCAGCAGCCCCGGGACATGGAATTCACCCCTCCACTTT. The encoded protein is CASSPGTWNSPLHF. J is TRBJ1-6 and V is TRBV7-9, with TRBD1 as a possible D gene (6 bases). CDR1 SEHNR and CDR2 FQNEAQ come from the germline V gene (reference sequence). This CDR3 spans 14 amino acids. V was trimmed by 5 bases and J by 7 bases, leaving 12 bases between them.

The CDR3 sequence is CASSQTVQQETQYF. For the CDR3, the DNA is TGTGCCAGCAGCCAGACAGTACAACAAGAGACCCAGTACTTC. This sequence joins TRBV2 and TRBJ2-5; D perhaps matches TRBD1 (5 bases). Deletions cut 6 bases from V and 2 bases from J, with 13 bases between. CDR3 length equals 14 residues. Germline CDR1 and CDR2: SNHLY and FYNNEI.

CDR3 sequence reads: CASRERTTGQGAYEQYF. The CDR3 region has the DNA TGTGCCAGCAGGGAACGAACAACGGGACAGGGGGCCTACGAGCAGTACTTC. The V call is TRBV27, the J call TRBJ2-7; 11 bases map to TRBD1. Germline V gives CDR1 MNHEY, CDR2 SMNVEV (reference sequence). The trim removed 6 bases at V and 2 bases at J, leaving 12 bases unmatched. The CDR3 spans 17 residues.

This clone has only a few counts. The chain combines TRBV9 with TRBJ1-1; D gene unclear. The CDR3 contains 13 residues. V was trimmed by 0 bases and J by 1 base, leaving 4 bases between them. Germline V lookup: CDR1 SGDLS, CDR2 YYNGEE. CDR3 sequence (DNA): TGTGCCAGCAGCGTAGACAGGAACACTGAAGCTTTCTTT. It specifies CASSVDRNTEAFF.

This chain connects TRBV28 to TRBJ1-1; maybe TRBD1 (5 bases). Germline CDR1 MDHEN, CDR2 SYDVKM. The CDR3 has 14 residues. Deletions cut 7 bases from V and 11 bases from J, with 23 bases between. The CDR3 region is CASTPSAGKGRAFF. As DNA, the CDR3 is TGTGCCAGCACTCCCTCGGCAGGGAAAGGCAGGGCTTTCTTT.

The rearrangement links TRBV5-1 to TRBJ2-2; no clear D gene. The CDR3 is 14 amino acids. CDR1 and CDR2 from the germline V gene are SGHRS and YFSETQ. V was trimmed by 4 bases and J by 5 bases, leaving 12 bases between them. This CDR3 reads CASSPEHPTGELFF. CDR3 nucleotide sequence: TGCGCCAGCAGCCCTGAGCATCCTACCGGGGAGCTGTTTTTT.

This chain uses TRBV28 with TRBJ2-1; D possibly corresponds to TRBD2 (5 bases). Germline CDR1 and CDR2: MDHEN and SYDVKM. The CDR3 consists of 14 residues. Trimming took off 5 bases at V and 4 bases at J, with 12 bases between the two ends. In DNA form, the CDR3 reads TGTGCCAGCAGTCCCCGGACTGTTTACAATGAGCAGTTCTTC. Translating it yields CASSPRTVYNEQFF.